Below are 31 T cell receptor beta chains sequenced from a single sample in a study of sequential checkpoint blockade in melanoma. Documented treatment: randomized to nivolumab then ipilimumab (arm A) or the reverse (arm B). Sequenced by immunoSEQ multiplex PCR; TCRdb stores in-frame clones only, minus some. The data show 25,000 to 30,000 clones, approximately 83% seen once. This specimen was CD8+ T cells sorted from blood (inferred from file names), taken from a patient given nivolumab and ipilimumab in sequence. All receptors come from a human donor with melanoma.

The rearrangement uses TRBV7-9 and TRBJ2-7, with 15 positions matching TRBD2. The CDR3 is 18 residues long. CDR1 is SEHNR and CDR2 is FQNEAQ in the germline V gene (reference sequence). After removal of 5 bases from V and 2 bases from J, the junction contained 10 bases not matched to a gene. DNA for the CDR3: TGTGCCAGCAGCATACCCGGGACTAGCGGGGGGTCGACCTACGAGCAGTACTTC. This translates into CASSIPGTSGGSTYEQYF.

This chain links TRBV4-2 with TRBJ1-3; D gene ambiguous. This CDR3 is built from 15 residues. The germline gives CDR1 LGHNA, CDR2 YNFKEQ. The V gene lost 1 base and the J gene lost 2 bases, with 9 bases spanning the gap. The DNA of the CDR3 is TGTGCCAGCAGCCAAGGGAGTAATGCTGGAAACACCATATATTTT. Translated, it gives CASSQGSNAGNTIYF.

This clone is medium-sized (0.01 to 0.1%) by share. The chain recombines TRBV6-4 with TRBJ1-2; tentatively, D is TRBD1 (5 bases). There are 17 residues in the CDR3. Deletions cut 2 bases from V and 4 bases from J, with 20 bases between. Germline-derived CDR1 and CDR2 are MRHNA and SNTAGT. CDR3 residues: CASSDTAGPPGGYGYTF. CDR3 bases: TGTGCCAGCAGTGACACGGCAGGCCCACCCGGGGGCTATGGCTACACCTTC.

The V call is TRBV19, the J call TRBJ2-1, with 9 bases that match TRBD1. The CDR3 totals 13 residues. With 10 bases clipped from V and 7 bases from J, the junction kept 8 bases outside the gene matches. Germline lookup yields CDR1 LNHDA and CDR2 SQIVND (reference sequence). In nucleotides, the CDR3 is TGTGCCACAACAGGGGGCGGATTTAATGAGCAGTTCTTC. Protein: CATTGGGFNEQFF.

The chain has TRBV2 and TRBJ2-7; 10 positions agree with TRBD1. Germline V gene data show CDR1 as SNHLY and CDR2 as FYNNEI. The CDR3 extends over 18 amino acids. V was pared by 4 bases and J by 2 bases, with 14 bases of the junction left unmatched. The CDR3 DNA is TGTGCCAGCAGTGGTCTAGACAGGGGGCCGTTTAGGCCCTACGAGCAGTACTTC. Its protein is CASSGLDRGPFRPYEQYF.

This clone came up once. V usage is TRBV29-1 and J usage is TRBJ1-1, with D tentatively TRBD1 (5 bases). This CDR3 is 13 amino acids long. The germline CDR1 and CDR2 sequences are SQVTM and ANQGSEA. V was clipped by 3 bases and J by 3 bases, with 11 bases between them. The chain's CDR3 is CSVDGGIDTEAFF. The CDR3 nucleotides read TGCAGCGTTGACGGGGGAATTGACACTGAAGCTTTCTTT.

V and J are TRBV30 and TRBJ1-1; the match to TRBD1 covers 10 bases. The junction had 7 bases not matched to a gene; V was cut back by 1 base and J by 5 bases. Germline V gene lookup returns CDR1 GTSNPN and CDR2 SVGIG (reference sequence). The CDR3 runs 15 residues. The CDR3 region is CAWSEGTGVGTEAFF. The DNA of the CDR3 is TGTGCCTGGAGTGAGGGGACAGGGGTAGGAACTGAAGCTTTCTTT.

The chain is built from TRBV19 and TRBJ2-7; 8 bases align to TRBD2. Germline lookup yields CDR1 LNHDA and CDR2 SQIVND (reference sequence). V dropped 3 bases and J dropped 1; count of bases not matched to a gene: 5. The CDR3 totals 15 residues. The CDR3 is CASSIDGRVSYEQYF. CDR3 sequence (DNA): TGTGCCAGTAGTATTGACGGGAGGGTGTCCTACGAGCAGTACTTC.

This CDR3 reads CASTSRGITDTQYF. CDR3 in DNA: TGTGCCAGCACCTCAAGGGGGATCACAGATACGCAGTATTTT. This sequence joins TRBV9 and TRBJ2-3, with D tentatively TRBD1 (6 bases). This CDR3 spans 14 amino acids. The V end was cut by 6 bases, the J end by 2 bases, with 13 bases between. The germline gives CDR1 SGDLS, CDR2 YYNGEE.

The chain recombines TRBV11-3 with TRBJ2-1, with 8 bases lining up with TRBD2. The V segment lost 5 bases and the J segment 8 bases; nucleotides outside the gene matches: 14. Germline CDR1 SGHNT, CDR2 YENEEA. This CDR3 is 16 amino acids long. DNA of the CDR3: TGTGCCAGCAGCCCCCGGGGTAGCGGGACCCTGCATGAGCAGTTCTTC. It is translated as CASSPRGSGTLHEQFF.

The CDR3 nucleotides read TGTGCCAGCAGTTCGGGACAAGGCTATGAGCAGTTCTTC. It yields the protein CASSSGQGYEQFF. The genes are TRBV6-5 and TRBJ2-1, with D perhaps TRBD1 (6 bases). Germline V gene sequence: CDR1 MNHEY, CDR2 SVGAGI. The CDR3 is made up of 13 amino acids. Trimming pared 4 bases from V and 8 bases from J, leaving 12 bases between.

The chain uses TRBV7-8 and TRBJ2-1; the match to TRBD2 covers 7 bases. This CDR3 is built from 16 residues. CDR1 is SGHVS, CDR2 FQNEAQ, per germline. Losses at the gene ends were 5 bases for V and 5 bases for J; bases not matched to a gene: 12. The CDR3 sequence is CASSPGGTGGHNEQFF. CDR3 nucleotides: TGTGCCAGCAGCCCGGGAGGAACAGGAGGCCACAATGAGCAGTTCTTC.

The chain uses TRBV13 and TRBJ2-7, with D perhaps matching TRBD2 (7 bases). The germline V gene encodes CDR1 PRHDT and CDR2 FYEKMQ (reference sequence). This CDR3 contains 13 residues. Trimming stripped 5 bases from V and 4 bases from J, with 12 bases between. The CDR3 DNA is TGTGCCAGCAGCGACGGGGGGCGATACGAGCAGTACTTC. Residues: CASSDGGRYEQYF.

The V call is TRBV11-2, the J call TRBJ1-6; perhaps TRBD1 as D (5 bases). V was trimmed by 1 base and J by 4 bases, leaving 5 bases between them. Germline CDR1 SGHAT, CDR2 FQNNGV. The CDR3 extends over 14 amino acids. The CDR3 loop reads CASSLAGYNSPLHF. The CDR3 bases are TGTGCCAGCAGCTTAGCAGGGTATAATTCACCCCTCCACTTT.

The genes are TRBV14 and TRBJ2-3, with 8 bases fitting TRBD1. The length of the CDR3 is 13 residues. V was pared by 6 bases and J by 11 bases, with 10 bases of the junction left unmatched. The germline V gene has CDR1 SGHDN and CDR2 FVKESK. The CDR3 is CASRPDRTGMQYF. Written as DNA, the CDR3 is TGTGCCAGCAGGCCGGACAGGACAGGGATGCAGTATTTT.

The chain carries TRBV12-5 and TRBJ2-2, with TRBD2 identical over 8 bases. With 7 bases clipped from V and 6 bases from J, the junction kept 19 bases outside the gene matches. Germline CDR1 and CDR2: LGHNT and FRNRAP. This CDR3 has 18 amino acids. Written as DNA, the CDR3 is TGTGCTAGTGCTCCTTCTTTCGGGAAAAGCGGGGGCCCCGGGGAGCTGTTTTTT. The encoded protein is CASAPSFGKSGGPGELFF. Variable domain in full (rest from reference TRBV12-5 and TRBJ2-2): DARVTQTPRHKVTEMGQEVTMRCQPILGHNTVFWYRQTMMQGLELLAYFRNRAPLDDSGMPKDRFSAEMPDATLATLKIQPSEPRDSAVYFCASAPSFGKSGGPGELFFGEGSRLTVL.

V gene TRBV7-3 combines with J gene TRBJ2-2, with TRBD1 matching over 10 bases. The CDR3 sequence is 15 residues long. The germline V gene encodes CDR1 SGHTA and CDR2 FQGTGA. The V segment lost 4 bases and the J segment 4 bases; nucleotides outside the gene matches: 3. CDR3 loop: CASSYRDRGTGELFF. In DNA, the CDR3 is TGTGCCAGCAGCTACCGGGACAGGGGCACCGGGGAGCTGTTTTTT.

The rearrangement links TRBV19 to TRBJ2-2; TRBD1 matches 7 bases. Germline V lookup: CDR1 LNHDA, CDR2 SQIVND (reference sequence). The J segment lost 6 bases and the V segment lost 6 bases, leaving 7 bases of the junction unmatched. The CDR3 length is 14 residues. The CDR3 region is CASRSTGKAGELFF. In DNA form, the CDR3 reads TGTGCCAGTAGATCGACAGGGAAAGCCGGGGAGCTGTTTTTT.

The chain couples TRBV27 to TRBJ1-4; D call uncertain. CDR1 is MNHEY and CDR2 is SMNVEV in the germline V gene (reference sequence). This CDR3 spans 13 amino acids. V was cut by 4 bases and J by 4 bases, with 7 bases left in between. The CDR3 loop is CASSSLFNEKLFF. The CDR3 region has the DNA TGTGCCAGCAGTTCCCTGTTTAATGAAAAACTGTTTTTT.

The chain employs TRBV5-4 and TRBJ2-7; 9 nucleotides align to TRBD1. Germline trimming cut 7 bases from V and 3 bases from J; bases unmatched to any gene: 5. There are 13 residues in the CDR3. Germline lookup yields CDR1 SGHNT and CDR2 YYREEE (reference sequence). Written as DNA, the CDR3 is TGTGCCAGCTCCGGGACAGGGAACTACGAGCAGTACTTC. Translated: CASSGTGNYEQYF. The complete variable domain, with remaining parts taken from reference TRBV5-4 and TRBJ2-7, reads ETGVTQSPTHLIKTRGQQVTLRCSSQSGHNTVSWYQQALGQGPQFIFQYYREEENGRGNFPPRFSGLQFPNYSSELNVNALELDDSALYLCASSGTGNYEQYFGPGTRLTVT.

A remark on this clone: At one end the junction does not follow the germline gene, possibly because of a read error. The V call is TRBV7-8, the J call TRBJ2-1; D possibly corresponds to TRBD2 (7 bases). CDR3 size: 12 residues. Germline CDR1 reads SGHVS; CDR2 reads FQNEAQ. CDR3 sequence: CASSLGGLGRVF. CDR3 in DNA: TGTGCCAGCAGTTTGGGGGGGCTTGGCAGGGTCTTC.

The gene calls are TRBV9 and TRBJ2-3, with 14 bases that match TRBD2. The germline gives CDR1 SGDLS, CDR2 YYNGEE. CDR3 length equals 16 residues. V was pared by 2 bases and J by 5 bases, with 4 bases of the junction left unmatched. CDR3 loop: CASSVRLAGGIDTQYF. The CDR3 coding sequence is TGTGCCAGCAGCGTCCGACTAGCGGGAGGGATAGATACGCAGTATTTT. Looking up the rest from reference TRBV9 and TRBJ2-3 gives the full variable domain: DSGVTQTPKHLITATGQRVTLRCSPRSGDLSVYWYQQSLDQGLQFLIQYYNGEERAKGNILERFSAQQFPDLHSELNLSSLELGDSALYFCASSVRLAGGIDTQYFGPGTRLTVL.

The CDR3 region has the DNA TGTGCCACCCTGCCCCTACCGGGTCAGCCCCAGCATTTT. This encodes CATLPLPGQPQHF. This chain connects TRBV15 to TRBJ1-5; D gene uncertain. Germline V gene sequence: CDR1 LNHNV, CDR2 YYDKDF (reference sequence). The CDR3 runs 13 residues. The V gene lost 8 bases and the J gene lost 6 bases, with 14 bases spanning the gap.

The chain employs TRBV25-1 and TRBJ2-3; unclear D gene. Looked up from germline, CDR1 is MGHDK and CDR2 is SYGVNS. Trimming removed 7 bases from V and 4 bases from J, with 12 bases in between. The CDR3 sequence is 13 residues long. CDR3 in amino acids: CASIPPLADTQYF. The CDR3 DNA is TGTGCCAGCATTCCACCACTCGCAGATACGCAGTATTTT.

This chain connects TRBV4-1 to TRBJ2-3; D not resolved. V lost 1 base and J 0 bases, leaving 14 bases between the germline ends. Germline CDR1 reads MGHRA; CDR2 reads YSYEKL. The CDR3 covers 17 residues. CDR3 DNA sequence: TGCGCCAGCAGCCAAGTGGCGGTTTTCTTAAGCACAGATACGCAGTATTTT. Amino acids: CASSQVAVFLSTDTQYF.

J is TRBJ2-3 and V is TRBV2, with D possibly being TRBD1 (6 bases). The V gene's germline CDR1 is SNHLY and CDR2 FYNNEI. The V end was cut by 5 bases, the J end by 2 bases, with 17 bases between. The CDR3 has 16 residues. The CDR3 sequence: CASSPTTGLFTDTQYF. The CDR3 nucleotides are TGTGCCAGCAGTCCGACGACAGGTTTATTCACAGATACGCAGTATTTT. Based on the CDR3 plus reference TRBV2 and TRBJ2-3, the full variable domain is EPEVTQTPSHQVTQMGQEVILRCVPISNHLYFYWYRQILGQKVEFLVSFYNNEISEKSEIFDDQFSVERPDGSNFTLKIRSTKLEDSAMYFCASSPTTGLFTDTQYFGPGTRLTVL.

In its sample, this clone was seen once. This chain joins TRBV2 and TRBJ1-1, with 8 bases lining up with TRBD1. This CDR3 spans 13 amino acids. V shed 6 bases and J 3 bases; nucleotides not matched to a gene: 3. Germline V CDR1 and CDR2: SNHLY, FYNNEI. For the CDR3, the DNA is TGTGCCAGCAGCCTGGACAGGGACACTGAAGCTTTCTTT. Translating gives CASSLDRDTEAFF.

In DNA form, the CDR3 reads TGTGCCAGCAGTTTGGGACAGGGAGACTATGGCTACACCTTC. It encodes CASSLGQGDYGYTF. The chain has TRBV6-5 and TRBJ1-2; 9 bases align to TRBD1. Trimming cost V 4 bases and J 3 bases; bases outside gene matches: 3. The CDR3 sequence is 14 residues long. CDR1 and CDR2 from the germline V gene are MNHEY and SVGAGI.

The chain carries TRBV27 and TRBJ1-5; D is perhaps TRBD1 (6 bases). Trimming removed 3 bases from V and 7 bases from J, with 13 bases in between. CDR3 size: 14 residues. Germline V gene lookup returns CDR1 MNHEY and CDR2 SMNVEV (reference sequence). The CDR3 coding sequence is TGTGCCAGCAGTTTTTCCCCAGGGGTCCAGCCCCAGCATTTT. Its protein is CASSFSPGVQPQHF.

The V and J genes are TRBV4-3 and TRBJ2-7; 9 positions match TRBD2. CDR1 is LGHNA, CDR2 YSLEER, per germline. CDR3 length equals 17 residues. V shed 0 bases, J shed 2 bases, and the junction held 8 bases outside the gene matches. The CDR3 bases are TGCGCCAGCAGCCAAGAGGTCCTAGCGGGGCCTCCCTACGAGCAGTACTTC. It codes for CASSQEVLAGPPYEQYF.

V is TRBV28 and J is TRBJ1-1; 8 nucleotides line up with TRBD1. CDR1 and CDR2 (germline): MDHEN, SYDVKM. Trimming took 3 bases from V and 0 from J; bases not matched to a gene: 6. The CDR3 runs 16 residues. The DNA for the CDR3 is TGTGCCAGCAGTTTCCCCCTGACAGGGGTGAACACTGAAGCTTTCTTT. Residues: CASSFPLTGVNTEAFF.